A single sample is the source of the 22 T cell receptor beta chains below, sequenced in a study of response to subunit inactivated influenza vaccine. MiXCR, run by TCRdb on the RT-PCR reads, gives a single entry per CDR3 protein. There are 700,000 to 800,000 distinct CDR3 sequences in the sample; 15% to 20% occur only once, and approximately 11% lies in the top ten. Sequenced here: PBMCs from blood, sampled less than 6 days after vaccination. Receptors were obtained from a man aged 45-60 years who received an inactivated influenza vaccine.

In nucleotides, the CDR3 is TGTGCCAGCAGCAAGGGGGGACTAGCGGGAGTGGAGACCCAGTACTTC. Its protein product is CASSKGGLAGVETQYF. The chain carries TRBV6-2 or TRBV6-3 and TRBJ2-5, with 14 positions matching TRBD2. The CDR3 runs 16 residues. Trimming took 6 bases from V and 5 from J; bases not matched to a gene: 8. CDR1 and CDR2 (germline): MNHEY, SVGEGT.

In this sample, this clonotype turned up a few times. The chain uses TRBV12-3 or TRBV12-4 and TRBJ2-7; possibly TRBD1 for D (5 bases). The CDR3 totals 14 residues. Trimming stripped 5 bases from V and 3 bases from J, with 14 bases between. CDR3 sequence: CASSPDGANYEQYF. The CDR3 region has the DNA TGTGCCAGCAGTCCCGATGGGGCGAACTACGAGCAGTACTTC.

This clonotype was seen more than once but under ten times. J is TRBJ2-2 and V is TRBV4-3; D uncertain. Trimming stripped 2 bases from V and 0 bases from J, with 7 bases between. In germline, CDR1 is LGHNA, CDR2 YSLEER. The CDR3 consists of 15 residues. DNA of the CDR3: TGCGCCAGCAGCCAACTCAACGCGAACACCGGGGAGCTGTTTTTT. Protein: CASSQLNANTGELFF.

This clonotype was seen a handful of times. V gene TRBV27 combines with J gene TRBJ2-1, with 10 bases that match TRBD2. Per the germline V gene, CDR1 is MNHEY and CDR2 is SMNVEV (reference sequence). CDR3 length: 16 amino acids. The ends lost 7 bases at V and 1 base at J; junction bases unmatched: 7. In nucleotides, the CDR3 is TGTGCCAGCAATCTAGCGGGAGTTGGGTCCTACAATGAGCAGTTCTTC. It encodes CASNLAGVGSYNEQFF.

This clonotype was detected many times. The chain links TRBV29-1 to TRBJ1-5; TRBD1 is a possible D gene (5 bases). Looked up from germline, CDR1 is SQVTM and CDR2 is ANQGSEA. The CDR3 consists of 13 residues. The germline V and J ends were trimmed by 4 bases and 11 bases, with 18 bases remaining between them. CDR3 sequence: CSVGGRQVQTQHF. CDR3 sequence (DNA): TGCAGCGTTGGGGGGAGGCAGGTCCAGACCCAGCATTTT.

This chain links TRBV9 with TRBJ2-1; 13 bases line up with TRBD2. Germline V gene lookup returns CDR1 SGDLS and CDR2 YYNGEE. Unmatched junction bases numbered 7, after V lost 4 bases and J lost 0 bases. The CDR3 runs 18 residues. The CDR3: CASSPGLAGSSSYNEQFF. The CDR3 DNA sequence: TGTGCCAGCAGCCCGGGACTAGCGGGGTCTAGCTCCTACAATGAGCAGTTCTTC.

This clonotype was seen only a few times. The chain combines TRBV20-1 with TRBJ2-1; D tentatively reads TRBD1 or TRBD2 (6 bases each). Germline-derived CDR1 and CDR2 are DFQATT and SNEGSKA (reference sequence). The CDR3 has 16 amino acids. Deletions cut 6 bases from V and 2 bases from J, with 20 bases between. As DNA, the CDR3 is TGCAGTGCCCGATCTAGGGGGGCGGTAACCTACAATGAGCAGTTCTTC. Translated: CSARSRGAVTYNEQFF.

The rearrangement uses TRBV15 and TRBJ2-7, with D hard to call. The V gene lost 0 bases and the J gene lost 6 bases, with 6 bases spanning the gap. The germline V gene encodes CDR1 LNHNV and CDR2 YYDKDF (reference sequence). The CDR3 is 12 residues long. This chain's CDR3 is CATSRDVSEQYF. Here the CDR3 DNA reads TGTGCCACCAGCAGAGATGTCAGCGAGCAGTACTTC.

In its sample, this clonotype was seen a few times. The chain has TRBV11-1 and TRBJ2-2; 16 bases are shared with TRBD2. V trimming: 4 bases; J trimming: 7 bases; junction bases outside the gene matches: 3. The V gene's germline CDR1 is SGHAT and CDR2 FQDESV (reference sequence). The CDR3 is made up of 16 amino acids. CDR3 loop: CASSSGLAGGFGELFF. The CDR3, as DNA: TGTGCCAGCAGCTCGGGACTAGCGGGGGGGTTCGGGGAGCTGTTTTTT.

The chain combines TRBV10-3 with TRBJ1-4; D gene uncertain. V lost 0 bases and J 12 bases, leaving 17 bases between the germline ends. The germline V gene encodes CDR1 ENHRY and CDR2 SYGVKD. The length of the CDR3 is 15 residues. CDR3 loop: CAISESSSPTGELFF. In DNA form, the CDR3 reads TGTGCCATCAGTGAGTCGTCGAGTCCGACTGGGGAACTGTTTTTT.

This clonotype was observed a few times. This chain links TRBV7-8 with TRBJ1-2, with TRBD1 as a possible D gene (6 bases). V was cut by 2 bases and J by 7 bases, with 20 bases left in between. CDR1 and CDR2 (germline): SGHVS, FQNEAQ. The CDR3 totals 16 residues. CDR3: CASSLLAGKQGSGYTF. The DNA for the CDR3 is TGTGCCAGCAGCTTATTGGCCGGGAAACAGGGAAGTGGCTACACCTTC. The entire variable domain, with the rest obtained from reference TRBV7-8 and TRBJ1-2, is as follows: GAGVSQSPRYKVAKRGQDVALRCDPISGHVSLFWYQQALGQGPEFLTYFQNEAQLDKSGLPSDRFFAERPEGSVSTLKIQRTQQEDSAVYLCASSLLAGKQGSGYTFGSGTRLTVV.

CDR3 DNA sequence: TGCAGTGCTAGTAGTCCCCAACGGGATGAGCAGTTCTTC. Its protein product is CSASSPQRDEQFF. The chain combines TRBV20-1 with TRBJ2-1; D is unclear. CDR3 size: 13 residues. The V gene's germline CDR1 is DFQATT and CDR2 SNEGSKA (reference sequence). The V end was cut by 3 bases, the J end by 8 bases, with 14 bases between.

The DNA for the CDR3 is TGTGCCAGCAGCCAAGCGGGGACTAGCGGGCGGTTGGAGCAGTTCTTC. Translation gives CASSQAGTSGRLEQFF. This chain joins TRBV3-1 and TRBJ2-1; 12 bases line up with TRBD2. CDR1 and CDR2 from the germline V gene are LGHDT and YNNKEL (reference sequence). V was pared by 1 base and J by 10 bases, with 8 bases of the junction left unmatched. This CDR3 comprises 16 residues.

This clonotype came up a few times. The chain couples TRBV20-1 to TRBJ2-2, with 8 positions matching TRBD2. Unmatched junction bases numbered 13, after V lost 5 bases and J lost 11 bases. The CDR3 is made up of 14 amino acids. In germline, CDR1 is DFQATT, CDR2 SNEGSKA (reference sequence). This chain's CDR3 is CSARRTSGSFELFF. In DNA form, the CDR3 reads TGCAGTGCTCGAAGAACTAGCGGATCGTTCGAGCTGTTTTTT.

This clonotype was picked up a small number of times. The rearrangement joins TRBV9 to TRBJ2-7; 14 bases align to TRBD2. In germline, CDR1 is SGDLS, CDR2 YYNGEE. The ends lost 6 bases at V and 5 bases at J; junction bases unmatched: 4. This CDR3 is built from 14 residues. In nucleotides, the CDR3 is TGTGCCAGCACCAAGGGACTAGCGGGAGACGAGCAGTACTTC. Its protein product is CASTKGLAGDEQYF. The whole variable domain, remainder taken from reference TRBV9 and TRBJ2-7, is DSGVTQTPKHLITATGQRVTLRCSPRSGDLSVYWYQQSLDQGLQFLIQYYNGEERAKGNILERFSAQQFPDLHSELNLSSLELGDSALYFCASTKGLAGDEQYFGPGTRLTVT.

In this sample, this clonotype turned up a few times. The CDR3 region has the DNA TGTGCCAGCTCGCAGGGTCAGAATGGTTCACCCCTCCACTTT. This codes for CASSQGQNGSPLHF. This chain uses TRBV18 with TRBJ1-6; perhaps TRBD1 as D (5 bases). The CDR3 extends over 14 amino acids. Trimming pared 6 bases from V and 9 bases from J, leaving 15 bases between. Germline CDR1 is KGHSH and CDR2 is LQKENI.

The chain joins TRBV27 to TRBJ2-5; possibly TRBD2 for D (6 bases). Germline V CDR1 and CDR2: MNHEY, SMNVEV (reference sequence). This CDR3 region has 14 residues. The V end lost 5 bases, the J end lost 5 bases, and 15 bases lay between the germline ends. CDR3: CASSPKAGWETQYF. DNA for the CDR3: TGTGCCAGCAGTCCAAAAGCGGGTTGGGAGACCCAGTACTTC.

The table lists this clonotype with many counts. The chain is built from TRBV20-1 and TRBJ2-5, with a tentative D call TRBD2 (6 bases). Germline CDR1 reads DFQATT; CDR2 reads SNEGSKA (reference sequence). The CDR3 runs to 15 residues. V dropped 4 bases and J dropped 5 bases, with 20 bases sitting between them. CDR3 residues: CSATGRGTRVETQYF. The CDR3 region has the DNA TGCAGTGCTACTGGGCGGGGTACTCGGGTCGAGACCCAGTACTTC.

The J gene is TRBJ2-2, the V gene TRBV9, with D possibly being TRBD1 (5 bases). This CDR3 has 13 residues. Germline assignment: CDR1 SGDLS and CDR2 YYNGEE. The V gene lost 4 bases and the J gene lost 7 bases, with 11 bases spanning the gap. CDR3 coding DNA: TGTGCCAGCAGCTTTAGGGGTGGCGGGGAGCTGTTTTTT. The encoded protein is CASSFRGGGELFF.

V usage is TRBV7-2 and J usage is TRBJ2-6; possibly TRBD2 for D (5 bases). The CDR3 covers 16 residues. Germline CDR1 and CDR2: SGHTA and FQGNSA. The ends were cut back, 4 bases at V and 4 bases at J, with 14 bases in the middle. CDR3 DNA sequence: TGTGCCAGCAGCTGGGCAGCGGCTCGAGGGGCCAACGTCCTGACTTTC. Translating it yields CASSWAAARGANVLTF.

This clonotype was counted between two and nine times. The chain is built from TRBV9 and TRBJ2-7; TRBD1 aligns across 7 bases. Trimming removed 3 bases from V and 2 bases from J; junction bases left unmatched: 5. Germline values: CDR1 SGDLS, CDR2 YYNGEE. The CDR3 contains 14 residues. The CDR3 bases are TGTGCCAGCAGCGGGACAGGAAGAACCTACGAGCAGTACTTC. Encoded protein: CASSGTGRTYEQYF. Using reference TRBV9 and TRBJ2-7 for the parts outside the CDR3, the full variable domain is DSGVTQTPKHLITATGQRVTLRCSPRSGDLSVYWYQQSLDQGLQFLIQYYNGEERAKGNILERFSAQQFPDLHSELNLSSLELGDSALYFCASSGTGRTYEQYFGPGTRLTVT.

There are a few counts of this clonotype. J is TRBJ2-7 and V is TRBV12-3 or TRBV12-4; perhaps TRBD2 as D (5 bases). The CDR3 covers 13 residues. V lost 8 bases and J lost 2, with 13 bases in between. CDR3 DNA sequence: TGTGCCAGCGGGAGTCCCCAAACCTACGAGCAGTACTTC. Translating it yields CASGSPQTYEQYF.